What follows are 21 T cell receptor beta chains derived from one specimen sequenced in a study of blood T cell repertoires in COVID-19. Profiled with immunoSEQ multiplex PCR; TCRdb holds only in-frame clones, not every one. The sample gives about 68,000 clones, around 83% of which show up once; approximately 40% is in the top ten. Sequenced: peripheral blood. The receptors shown here come from an elderly man with acute or convalescent COVID-19.

The chain carries TRBV27 and TRBJ1-2; unclear D gene. The CDR3 extends over 15 amino acids. Trimming shortened V by 1 base and J by 6 bases, and 15 bases separated the two germline ends. Per the germline V gene, CDR1 is MNHEY and CDR2 is SMNVEV (reference sequence). In DNA form, the CDR3 reads TGTGCCAGCAGTTTATTGTACGAAGCCCCGAATGGCTACACCTTC. It is translated as CASSLLYEAPNGYTF.

Comment on this clone: Other DNA sequences of this sample code for an identical CDR3. CDR3 residues: CASSATSGQETQYF. CDR3 DNA: TGTGCCAGCAGCGCGACTAGCGGGCAAGAGACCCAGTACTTC. The chain carries TRBV9 and TRBJ2-5, with TRBD2 matching 10 bases. Per the germline V gene, CDR1 is SGDLS and CDR2 is YYNGEE. The CDR3 is made up of 14 amino acids. V lost 3 bases and J lost 2; bases outside the gene matches: 1. The variable domain in full, completed from reference TRBV9 and TRBJ2-5, reads DSGVTQTPKHLITATGQRVTLRCSPRSGDLSVYWYQQSLDQGLQFLIQYYNGEERAKGNILERFSAQQFPDLHSELNLSSLELGDSALYFCASSATSGQETQYFGPGTRLLVL.

V and J are TRBV6-2 or TRBV6-3 and TRBJ1-4, with 9 bases aligning to TRBD1. Germline CDR1 MNHEY, CDR2 SVGEGT. The junction had 7 bases not matched to a gene; V was cut back by 4 bases and J by 4 bases. The CDR3 is 16 amino acids. CDR3 nucleotide sequence: TGTGCCAGCAGTTTAACAGGGGGCTATGGTAATGAAAAACTGTTTTTT. It is translated as CASSLTGGYGNEKLFF.

The genes are TRBV4-3 and TRBJ2-5; 12 positions match TRBD2. The V and J ends lost 4 bases and 0 bases, in that order; junction bases with no gene match: 0. There are 15 residues in the CDR3. CDR1 and CDR2 from the germline V gene are LGHNA and YSLEER. The CDR3 loop reads CASSRLAGDQETQYF. CDR3 nucleotide sequence: TGCGCCAGCAGCCGACTAGCGGGAGACCAAGAGACCCAGTACTTC.

The chain employs TRBV6-2 or TRBV6-3 and TRBJ2-2; 7 bases match TRBD1. V lost 0 bases, J lost 2 bases, and 3 bases stayed unmatched. CDR1 and CDR2 (germline): MNHEY, SVGEGT. The CDR3 length is 16 residues. The CDR3 bases are TGTGCCAGCAGTTACTCGACAGGGCCAAACACCGGGGAGCTGTTTTTT. Amino acid sequence: CASSYSTGPNTGELFF.

This clone was counted at least ten times. The chain links TRBV29-1 to TRBJ2-7, with TRBD2 as a possible D gene (6 bases). Germline V gives CDR1 SQVTM, CDR2 ANQGSEA. The CDR3 loop spans 12 amino acids. Trimming took off 6 bases at V and 6 bases at J, with 15 bases between the two ends. CDR3 region: CSVQKGRSEQYF. The DNA of the CDR3 is TGCAGCGTACAAAAGGGGAGGAGCGAGCAGTACTTC.

The chain employs TRBV6-5 and TRBJ1-4; perhaps TRBD1 as D (6 bases). CDR3 length: 15 amino acids. CDR1 and CDR2 from the germline V gene are MNHEY and SVGAGI. V was clipped by 4 bases and J by 0 bases, with 9 bases between them. This chain's CDR3 is CASSLDSATNEKLFF. CDR3 nucleotides: TGTGCCAGCAGTTTGGACAGCGCAACTAATGAAAAACTGTTTTTT.

In its sample, this clone was seen a few times. J is TRBJ1-2 and V is TRBV18; D perhaps matches TRBD1 (6 bases). Trimming cost V 3 bases and J 7 bases, with 30 bases left between them. There are 19 residues in the CDR3. Looked up from germline, CDR1 is KGHSH and CDR2 is LQKENI. This CDR3 reads CASSPSPPVGPNRVTGYTF. DNA of the CDR3: TGTGCCAGCTCACCCTCACCCCCAGTAGGGCCGAACAGGGTAACTGGCTACACCTTC.

The chain couples TRBV28 to TRBJ1-5; D is ambiguous. V was clipped by 5 bases and J by 0 bases, with 11 bases between them. The CDR3 spans 15 residues. Germline V gene data show CDR1 as MDHEN and CDR2 as SYDVKM. The DNA of the CDR3 is TGTGCCAGCAGTCCCCGAGGAGGTAGCAATCAGCCCCAGCATTTT. This gives the protein CASSPRGGSNQPQHF.

The rearrangement uses TRBV7-9 and TRBJ1-1, with a weak D call TRBD1 (5 bases). V was cut by 1 base and J by 11 bases, with 11 bases left in between. The CDR3 runs to 12 residues. Per the germline V gene, CDR1 is SEHNR and CDR2 is FQNEAQ (reference sequence). CDR3 DNA: TGTGCCAGCAGCTTAGACATCAGGGCGGCTTTCTTT. Encoded protein: CASSLDIRAAFF.

This clone was recorded a few times. The chain employs TRBV30 and TRBJ1-6; D is uncertain. The CDR3 loop spans 15 amino acids. Trimming stripped 0 bases from V and 12 bases from J, with 18 bases between. The germline V gene has CDR1 GTSNPN and CDR2 SVGIG (reference sequence). In DNA form, the CDR3 reads TGTGCCTGGAGTGTACGGGGAGCGTGGGGTAAACCCCTCCACTTT. Residues: CAWSVRGAWGKPLHF.

This chain links TRBV29-1 with TRBJ2-2, with a tentative D call TRBD1 (6 bases). The CDR3 is 17 residues long. Germline CDR1 SQVTM, CDR2 ANQGSEA. V was trimmed by 3 bases and J by 6 bases, leaving 23 bases between them. CDR3 loop: CSVDYPPGVVRSGELFF. DNA for the CDR3: TGCAGCGTTGATTATCCGCCAGGGGTGGTTAGATCCGGGGAGCTGTTTTTT.

This chain links TRBV4-3 with TRBJ2-7; 7 bases agree with TRBD1. Looked up from germline, CDR1 is LGHNA and CDR2 is YSLEER. V was clipped by 4 bases and J by 2 bases; unmatched bases: 14. This CDR3 contains 17 residues. CDR3: CASSLSLGGAGPYEQYF. The CDR3, as DNA: TGCGCCAGCAGCCTCAGCTTAGGGGGCGCGGGCCCCTACGAGCAGTACTTC.

This clone is a singleton in its sample. The chain is built from TRBV15 and TRBJ2-7, with 14 bases aligning to TRBD2. Germline values: CDR1 LNHNV, CDR2 YYDKDF (reference sequence). This CDR3 contains 17 residues. Germline trimming cut 0 bases from V and 5 bases from J; bases unmatched to any gene: 6. The CDR3 coding sequence is TGTGCCACCAGCAGAGATCGACTAGCGGGAGGGCTTGACGAGCAGTACTTC. Its translation is CATSRDRLAGGLDEQYF.

The V and J genes are TRBV7-2 and TRBJ2-1, with unresolved D. This CDR3 has 13 amino acids. Germline V lookup: CDR1 SGHTA, CDR2 FQGNSA. Trimming took 6 bases from V and 4 from J, leaving 10 bases between them. The CDR3 loop is CASRNPGYNEQFF. In nucleotides, the CDR3 is TGTGCCAGCAGGAATCCGGGTTACAATGAGCAGTTCTTC.

J is TRBJ1-2 and V is TRBV19, with D possibly matching TRBD1 (6 bases). This CDR3 has 13 residues. Germline V CDR1 and CDR2: LNHDA, SQIVND (reference sequence). V lost 6 bases, J lost 5 bases, and 13 bases lay in between. CDR3 DNA sequence: TGTGCCAGTAGAAAAAAACAGGGATATGGCTACACCTTC. Amino acids: CASRKKQGYGYTF.

The V call is TRBV4-3, the J call TRBJ1-5; TRBD1 might be the D (5 bases). Between the trimmed V and J ends, which lost 0 bases and 6 bases, there was a span of 9 bases. The CDR3 loop spans 14 amino acids. CDR1 LGHNA and CDR2 YSLEER come from the germline V gene. The CDR3 nucleotides are TGCGCCAGCAGCCAAGACAGGGTCGGTCAGCCCCAGCATTTT. This codes for CASSQDRVGQPQHF.

The chain employs TRBV6-2 or TRBV6-3 and TRBJ2-3; 7 nucleotides match TRBD2. The CDR3 extends over 16 amino acids. The V segment lost 6 bases and the J segment 2 bases; nucleotides outside the gene matches: 11. Germline V gene sequence: CDR1 MNHEY, CDR2 SVGEGT. CDR3 sequence reads: CASSLGGAGFTDTQYF. The CDR3 DNA sequence: TGTGCCAGCAGCCTGGGAGGAGCGGGGTTCACAGATACGCAGTATTTT.

This clone was seen a few times. The V gene is TRBV19, the J gene TRBJ2-5, with 16 bases lining up with TRBD2. The CDR3 consists of 18 residues. CDR1 and CDR2 (germline): LNHDA, SQIVND (reference sequence). V shed 8 bases and J 4 bases; nucleotides not matched to a gene: 13. CDR3 sequence reads: CASAFKPGLAGGRETQYF. In DNA, the CDR3 is TGTGCCAGTGCTTTCAAACCGGGACTAGCGGGGGGGCGAGAGACCCAGTACTTC.

This chain uses TRBV5-1 with TRBJ1-1; 12 nucleotides line up with TRBD1. Unmatched junction bases numbered 5, after V lost 0 bases and J lost 2 bases. Per germline, CDR1 SGHRS and CDR2 YFSETQ. The CDR3 loop spans 17 amino acids. The CDR3 DNA reads TGCGCCAGCAGCTTGGAGGGACAGGGGGCCCCCAACACTGAAGCTTTCTTT. Amino acids: CASSLEGQGAPNTEAFF.

This clone showed up just once. The chain links TRBV7-2 to TRBJ1-1; D uncertain. The CDR3 has 14 amino acids. The germline V and J ends were trimmed by 5 bases and 0 bases, with 10 bases remaining between them. Germline V gives CDR1 SGHTA, CDR2 FQGNSA. CDR3 sequence: CASSQSQLNTEAFF. CDR3 nucleotide sequence: TGTGCCAGCAGCCAATCCCAGTTGAACACTGAAGCTTTCTTT.